The 6 T cell receptor beta chains presented below share a single source sample, sequenced in a study of T cells in Graves' hyperthyroidism and ophthalmopathy. There were TCR beta CDR3 regions amplified from RNA transcripts. RT-PCR in the first round (using the HTBI primer set) targeted the TCR CDR3. TCRdb fed the multiplex PCR reads into MiXCR, producing one record per CDR3 protein. The profile covers 540,000 or so distinct CDR3 sequences, with under 60% appearing a single time and around 17% taken by the ten largest. Sequenced input: peripheral blood or thyroid tissue (not recorded which). These receptors originate from an adult woman with Graves' disease, either hyperthyroidism or ophthalmopathy (not recorded which).

V gene TRBV20-1 combines with J gene TRBJ2-5; 8 bases map to TRBD2. The CDR3 length is 15 residues. V lost 2 bases to trimming and J lost 5 bases; unmatched junction nucleotides: 10. Germline assignment: CDR1 DFQATT and CDR2 SNEGSKA (reference sequence). The CDR3: CSARSGSTVQETQYF. The CDR3 bases are TGCAGTGCTAGAAGCGGGAGTACAGTCCAGGAGACCCAGTACTTC.

This clonotype was seen at least ten times. The J gene is TRBJ2-7, the V gene TRBV20-1; 8 bases align to TRBD2. This CDR3 region has 14 residues. The germline V gene encodes CDR1 DFQATT and CDR2 SNEGSKA (reference sequence). V was clipped by 0 bases and J by 0 bases; unmatched bases: 1. CDR3 nucleotides: TGCAGTGCTAGAGAGAGCGGGAGCTCCTACGAGCAGTACTTC. This encodes CSARESGSSYEQYF.

This clonotype has at least ten counts. The CDR3, as DNA: TGCGCCAGCAGGGGGCCGTTCAAGAACACTGAAGCTTTCTTT. This gives the protein CASRGPFKNTEAFF. The chain recombines TRBV4-1 with TRBJ1-1; D might be TRBD1 (5 bases). The CDR3 loop spans 14 amino acids. The V and J ends lost 6 bases and 1 base respectively, with 12 bases between them. CDR1 and CDR2 from the germline V gene are MGHRA and YSYEKL.

V usage is TRBV14 and J usage is TRBJ1-1; the match to TRBD1 covers 8 bases. The trim removed 1 base at V and 1 base at J, leaving 2 bases unmatched. This CDR3 spans 15 amino acids. Germline V CDR1 and CDR2: SGHDN, FVKESK. The CDR3: CASSQGTGRNTEAFF. The CDR3 DNA is TGTGCCAGCAGCCAAGGGACAGGGCGGAACACTGAAGCTTTCTTT.

The genes are TRBV9 and TRBJ1-5, with D possibly matching TRBD1 (6 bases). CDR1 SGDLS and CDR2 YYNGEE come from the germline V gene. V lost 4 bases and J lost 5, with 13 bases in between. This CDR3 comprises 14 residues. The CDR3 spells CASSPGGGYQPQHF. DNA for the CDR3: TGTGCCAGCAGCCCGGGGGGCGGTTATCAGCCCCAGCATTTT.

V is TRBV19 and J is TRBJ1-1, with D possibly TRBD1 on 5 matching bases. The CDR3 is 15 residues long. Trimming shortened V by 4 bases and J by 4 bases, and 16 bases separated the two germline ends. The germline V gene encodes CDR1 LNHDA and CDR2 SQIVND (reference sequence). For the CDR3, the DNA is TGTGCCAGTAGTAGGGGGTACTCTGGGGCCACTGAAGCTTTCTTT. Translating it yields CASSRGYSGATEAFF.